A selection of T cell receptor beta chains follows, all from one sample in a study of blood T cell repertoires in COVID-19. The method was immunoSEQ multiplex PCR; TCRdb's version includes in-frame clones alone and lacks a portion of them. This table has some 310,000 clones, almost 90% appearing once. Sequenced sample: peripheral blood. The receptor source for this set is a woman in her thirties or forties with COVID-19, enrolled during active disease. The CDR3 runs from the conserved cysteine through the conserved F or W. Fields, in order: D gene, V gene, J gene, clone size, CDR3 protein, CDR3 DNA. A D gene is named only where the DNA matches it firmly. Rows may omit the clone size; those that give it use once, few, many or a size class.

D: NA; V: TRBV30; J: TRBJ1-2; size: NA; CDR3: CAWSSIVGFYGYTF; DNA: TGTGCCTGGAGTAGTATTGTCGGGTTTTATGGCTACACCTTC
D: TRBD1; V: TRBV19; J: TRBJ2-4; size: NA; CDR3: CASTATGQKKNIQYF; DNA: TGTGCCAGTACCGCAACGGGACAGAAAAAAAACATTCAGTACTTC
D: TRBD1; V: TRBV9; J: TRBJ2-5; size: NA; CDR3: CASSVGTGGGEETQYF; DNA: TGTGCCAGCAGCGTAGGGACAGGGGGAGGCGAAGAGACCCAGTACTTC
D: TRBD1; V: TRBV28; J: TRBJ1-1; size: NA; CDR3: CASSPPQGAPPLYTEAFF; DNA: TGTGCCAGCAGTCCTCCCCAGGGGGCCCCCCCTCTATACACTGAAGCTTTCTTT
D: TRBD2; V: TRBV7-2; J: TRBJ2-7; size: NA; CDR3: CASSSLAGGLVEQYF; DNA: TGTGCCAGCAGCTCACTAGCGGGAGGGCTGGTAGAGCAGTACTTC
D: TRBD1; V: TRBV15; J: TRBJ1-5; size: NA; CDR3: CATSKKTGTGGPQHF; DNA: TGTGCCACCAGCAAGAAAACCGGGACAGGGGGGCCCCAGCATTTT
D: TRBD1; V: TRBV28; J: TRBJ1-4; size: NA; CDR3: CASSFQGANEKLFF; DNA: TGTGCCAGCAGTTTCCAGGGGGCGAATGAAAAACTGTTTTTT
D: TRBD1; V: TRBV28; J: TRBJ1-2; size: NA; CDR3: CASRSRGWNGYTF; DNA: TGTGCCAGCAGAAGCAGGGGGTGGAATGGCTACACCTTC
D: NA; V: TRBV5-8; J: TRBJ1-2; size: NA; CDR3: CASSHLGSRAGYTF; DNA: TGTGCCAGCAGTCACCTCGGGAGTAGAGCGGGCTACACCTTC
D: TRBD1; V: TRBV11-3; J: TRBJ2-2; size: NA; CDR3: CASSAAGTGTGELFF; DNA: TGTGCCAGCAGCGCCGCCGGGACAGGTACCGGGGAGCTGTTTTTT
D: NA; V: TRBV15; J: TRBJ2-5; size: NA; CDR3: CATSRDTASGVMTQYF; DNA: TGTGCCACCAGCAGAGATACGGCCTCCGGGGTAATGACCCAGTACTTC
D: NA; V: TRBV11-1; J: TRBJ2-3; size: once; CDR3: CASSTTLATSTDTQYF; DNA: TGTGCCAGCAGCACAACCTTAGCGACTAGCACAGATACGCAGTATTTT
D: TRBD1; V: TRBV28; J: TRBJ2-5; size: NA; CDR3: CASNFPTGGTFGTQYF; DNA: TGTGCCAGCAACTTCCCCACAGGGGGCACGTTCGGGACCCAGTACTTC
D: NA; V: TRBV4-2; J: TRBJ2-5; size: NA; CDR3: CASSQERRQETQYF; DNA: TGTGCCAGCAGCCAAGAACGCAGGCAAGAGACCCAGTACTTC
D: NA; V: TRBV5-1; J: TRBJ1-3; size: NA; CDR3: CASKRITDSFSGNTIYF; DNA: TGCGCCAGCAAAAGAATAACCGACAGTTTCTCTGGAAACACCATATATTTT
D: NA; V: TRBV7-8; J: TRBJ1-2; size: NA; CDR3: CASSRGQGGYTF; DNA: TGTGCCAGCAGCCGTGGACAAGGTGGCTACACCTTC
D: TRBD1; V: TRBV18; J: TRBJ1-2; size: NA; CDR3: CASSPPRGHGYTF; DNA: TGTGCCAGCTCACCACCCAGGGGGCACGGCTACACCTTC
D: NA; V: TRBV10-3; J: TRBJ1-5; size: once; CDR3: CANSPRGDNQPQHF; DNA: TGTGCCAACTCCCCTAGGGGCGATAATCAGCCCCAGCATTTT
D: TRBD1; V: TRBV19; J: TRBJ2-7; size: NA; CDR3: CASSFDRGSYEQYF; DNA: TGTGCCAGTAGTTTCGACAGGGGGTCCTACGAGCAGTACTTC
D: TRBD1; V: TRBV11-3; J: TRBJ2-7; size: NA; CDR3: CASSLGDRGEQYF; DNA: TGTGCCAGCAGCTTAGGGGACAGGGGCGAGCAGTACTTC
D: TRBD2; V: TRBV27; J: TRBJ2-7; size: NA; CDR3: CASSSPHNALAGAFPNSYEQYF; DNA: TGTGCCAGCAGTTCACCCCATAACGCATTAGCGGGAGCATTTCCGAATTCGTACGAGCAGTACTTC
D: NA; V: TRBV4-3; J: TRBJ2-1; size: NA; CDR3: CASSPIRSPYNEQFF; DNA: TGCGCCAGCAGTCCTATCCGGAGCCCGTACAATGAGCAGTTCTTC
D: TRBD2; V: TRBV7-7; J: TRBJ2-1; size: NA; CDR3: CASSLAGAGGPHEQFF; DNA: TGTGCTAGCAGCTTAGCGGGTGCGGGAGGGCCCCATGAGCAGTTCTTC
D: NA; V: TRBV18; J: TRBJ2-7; size: once; CDR3: CASSPEHSSYEQYF; DNA: TGTGCCAGCTCACCCGAGCATAGCTCCTACGAGCAGTACTTC
D: NA; V: TRBV5-1; J: TRBJ1-2; size: NA; CDR3: CASSSLIGGNYGYTF; DNA: TGCGCCAGCAGCTCCCTGATAGGAGGAAACTATGGCTACACCTTC
D: NA; V: TRBV3-1/TRBV3-2; J: TRBJ1-1; size: NA; CDR3: CASSQDRGSYTEAFF; DNA: TGTGCCAGCAGCCAAGATCGCGGGTCCTACACTGAAGCTTTCTTT
D: NA; V: TRBV18; J: TRBJ1-1; size: once; CDR3: CASSPNTGRTTEAFF; DNA: TGTGCCAGCTCACCGAATACAGGGAGAACCACTGAAGCTTTCTTT
D: TRBD2; V: TRBV25-1; J: TRBJ2-7; size: NA; CDR3: CASTPPGGPYEQYF; DNA: TGTGCCAGCACCCCCCCGGGGGGGCCTTACGAGCAGTACTTC
D: NA; V: TRBV7-3; J: TRBJ2-7; size: once; CDR3: CASSLRGGSEQYF; DNA: TGTGCCAGCAGCCTTCGGGGTGGGTCCGAGCAGTACTTC
D: TRBD1; V: TRBV28; J: TRBJ1-2; size: NA; CDR3: CASSTTPGQGVGYTF; DNA: TGTGCCAGCAGTACCACCCCGGGACAGGGGGTTGGCTACACCTTC
D: NA; V: TRBV7-9; J: TRBJ1-5; size: few; CDR3: CASSSDSSNQPQHF; DNA: TGTGCCAGCAGCTCGGACAGTAGCAATCAGCCCCAGCATTTT
D: NA; V: TRBV15; J: TRBJ2-5; size: NA; CDR3: CATSRATSLETQYF; DNA: TGTGCCACCAGCAGAGCGACATCATTGGAGACCCAGTACTTC
D: TRBD2; V: TRBV2; J: TRBJ2-2; size: once; CDR3: CASRPGTSGRRRELFF; DNA: TGTGCCAGCAGGCCCGGGACTAGCGGGAGGAGAAGGGAGCTGTTTTTT
D: TRBD1; V: TRBV29-1; J: TRBJ2-1; size: NA; CDR3: CSVGTAQGDNEQFF; DNA: TGCAGCGTTGGTACTGCTCAGGGGGACAATGAGCAGTTCTTC
D: TRBD1; V: TRBV28; J: TRBJ1-2; size: NA; CDR3: CASSSYYGQGEVPSLLGGYTF; DNA: TGTGCCAGCAGTTCCTATTACGGACAGGGAGAAGTACCTTCGCTATTGGGGGGCTACACCTTC
D: NA; V: TRBV7-2; J: TRBJ1-5; size: NA; CDR3: CASSLVGEGNQPQHF; DNA: TGTGCCAGCAGCTTAGTAGGAGAGGGCAATCAGCCCCAGCATTTT
D: NA; V: TRBV3-1/TRBV3-2; J: TRBJ2-3; size: NA; CDR3: CASSQGGRNTQYF; DNA: TGTGCCAGCAGCCAAGGGGGGCGGAATACGCAGTATTTT
D: TRBD1; V: TRBV14; J: TRBJ2-7; size: NA; CDR3: CASSPLLSDDRGIYEQYF; DNA: TGTGCCAGCAGCCCCTTGCTCTCTGACGACAGGGGAATCTACGAGCAGTACTTC
D: TRBD1; V: TRBV28; J: TRBJ1-5; size: NA; CDR3: CASRQGALPQHF; DNA: TGTGCCAGCAGACAGGGGGCTTTGCCCCAGCATTTT
D: NA; V: TRBV11-2; J: TRBJ1-3; size: NA; CDR3: CASSRTGGSGNTIYF; DNA: TGTGCCAGCAGTCGCACGGGGGGCTCTGGAAACACCATATATTTT
D: NA; V: TRBV6-5; J: TRBJ1-1; size: NA; CDR3: CASSLRVNTEAFF; DNA: TGTGCCAGCAGTTTGAGGGTAAACACTGAAGCTTTCTTT
D: NA; V: TRBV3-1/TRBV3-2; J: TRBJ1-2; size: NA; CDR3: CASSIRLAGYTF; DNA: TGTGCCAGCAGCATAAGGTTAGCTGGCTACACCTTC
D: TRBD1; V: TRBV28; J: TRBJ2-2; size: NA; CDR3: CASSQGQGPTGELFF; DNA: TGTGCCAGCAGTCAGGGACAGGGACCAACCGGGGAGCTGTTTTTT
D: TRBD2; V: TRBV11-3; J: TRBJ2-3; size: NA; CDR3: CASSLGLAGAGDTQYF; DNA: TGTGCCAGCAGCTTAGGGCTAGCGGGGGCTGGAGATACGCAGTATTTT
D: NA; V: TRBV7-9; J: TRBJ1-5; size: NA; CDR3: CASRAGQRDNQPQHF; DNA: TGTGCCAGCAGAGCGGGCCAAAGGGACAATCAGCCCCAGCATTTT
D: TRBD2; V: TRBV4-1; J: TRBJ2-5; size: once; CDR3: CASSQSLAGGPVTQYF; DNA: TGCGCCAGCAGCCAAAGCCTAGCGGGGGGGCCGGTGACCCAGTACTTC
D: TRBD1; V: TRBV28; J: TRBJ1-2; size: once; CDR3: CASSQTGASIYGYTF; DNA: TGTGCCAGCAGTCAAACAGGGGCGTCAATCTATGGCTACACCTTC
D: NA; V: TRBV28; J: TRBJ1-5; size: few; CDR3: CASSLDNGNQPQHF; DNA: TGTGCCAGCAGTTTAGACAACGGCAATCAGCCCCAGCATTTT
D: TRBD1; V: TRBV10-3; J: TRBJ1-1; size: NA; CDR3: CAIRTGDHTEAFF; DNA: TGTGCCATCCGGACAGGGGATCACACTGAAGCTTTCTTT
D: NA; V: TRBV14; J: TRBJ1-1; size: NA; CDR3: CASSQFAGPAFF; DNA: TGTGCCAGCAGCCAATTCGCGGGGCCAGCTTTCTTT
D: TRBD1; V: TRBV19; J: TRBJ2-5; size: NA; CDR3: CASSALSLTGGGETQYF; DNA: TGTGCCAGTAGTGCCCTCTCTTTGACAGGGGGCGGCGAGACCCAGTACTTC
D: TRBD1; V: TRBV18; J: TRBJ2-2; size: NA; CDR3: CASSRPNRGHTGELFF; DNA: TGTGCCAGCTCACGACCTAACAGGGGGCACACCGGGGAGCTGTTTTTT
D: TRBD1; V: TRBV9; J: TRBJ2-7; size: NA; CDR3: CASTLGTGQGSYEQYF; DNA: TGTGCCAGCACCCTGGGTACGGGACAGGGTTCCTACGAGCAGTACTTC
D: NA; V: TRBV7-2; J: TRBJ1-3; size: NA; CDR3: CASSLLQGNTIYF; DNA: TGTGCCAGCAGCTTACTCCAGGGGAACACCATATATTTT
D: NA; V: TRBV28; J: TRBJ1-5; size: NA; CDR3: CASSPERLQPQHF; DNA: TGTGCCAGCAGTCCCGAGCGTCTTCAGCCCCAGCATTTT
D: NA; V: TRBV7-2; J: TRBJ1-1; size: few; CDR3: CASSSSGHLNTEAFF; DNA: TGTGCCAGCAGCTCCTCCGGACACTTGAACACTGAAGCTTTCTTT
D: NA; V: TRBV23-1; J: TRBJ2-7; size: once; CDR3: CASSQSLAGAPYEQYF; DNA: TGCGCCAGCAGTCAATCGTTGGCAGGGGCCCCCTACGAGCAGTACTTC